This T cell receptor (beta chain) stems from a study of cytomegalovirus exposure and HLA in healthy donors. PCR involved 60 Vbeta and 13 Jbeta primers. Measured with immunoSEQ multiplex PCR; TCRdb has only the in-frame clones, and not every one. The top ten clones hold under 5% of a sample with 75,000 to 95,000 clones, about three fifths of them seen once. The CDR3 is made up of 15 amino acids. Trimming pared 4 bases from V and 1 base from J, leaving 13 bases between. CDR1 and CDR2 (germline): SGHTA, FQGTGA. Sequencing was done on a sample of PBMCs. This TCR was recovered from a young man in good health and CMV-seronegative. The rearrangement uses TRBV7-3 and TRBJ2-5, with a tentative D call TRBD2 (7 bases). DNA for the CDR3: TGTGCCAGCAGCTGGGGGCCTAGCGGCCAAGAGACCCAGTACTTC. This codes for CASSWGPSGQETQYF. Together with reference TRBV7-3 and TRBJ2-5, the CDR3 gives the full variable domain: GAGVSQTPSNKVTEKGKYVELRCDPISGHTALYWYRQSLGQGPEFLIYFQGTGAADDSGLPNDRFFAVRPEGSVSTLKIQRTERGDSAVYLCASSWGPSGQETQYFGPGTRLLVL.